The 24 T cell receptor beta chains below come from one sample, sequenced in a study of T cells in Graves' hyperthyroidism and ophthalmopathy. It was RNA transcripts that yielded the amplified TCR beta CDR3 regions. TCR CDR3 regions were first amplified by RT-PCR with HTBI primers. Using its own MiXCR run on the multiplex PCR reads, TCRdb lists one record per CDR3 protein. The sample contains about 610,000 distinct CDR3 sequences, about a sixth of which appear only once. Sequenced material: blood. The receptor source for this set is a middle-aged woman with Graves' ophthalmopathy.

The chain couples TRBV7-8 to TRBJ2-7, with TRBD2 identical over 12 bases. The germline V gene encodes CDR1 SGHVS and CDR2 FQNEAQ. The CDR3 sequence is 16 residues long. The junction had 13 bases not matched to a gene; V was cut back by 7 bases and J by 6 bases. The DNA for the CDR3 is TGTGCCAGCACCGTCGGGGCTAGCGGGAGGGTTCTCGAGCAGTACTTC. Translated, it gives CASTVGASGRVLEQYF.

The sample holds many counts of this clonotype. The chain has TRBV28 and TRBJ1-4; maybe TRBD1 (6 bases). The CDR3 spans 16 residues. V dropped 5 bases and J dropped 0 bases, with 13 bases sitting between them. Germline CDR1 is MDHEN and CDR2 is SYDVKM. The CDR3 DNA sequence: TGTGCCAGCAGTGAACCTGGGACAACAACTAATGAAAAACTGTTTTTT. Translating gives CASSEPGTTTNEKLFF.

This clonotype was seen repeatedly, ten times or more. The J gene is TRBJ2-1, the V gene TRBV2; D is unresolved. There are 13 residues in the CDR3. Germline lookup yields CDR1 SNHLY and CDR2 FYNNEI. V dropped 8 bases and J dropped 7 bases, with 15 bases sitting between them. CDR3 sequence (DNA): TGTGCCAGCTCGAGGCTAGTGGGGAATGAGCAGTTCTTC. Translated: CASSRLVGNEQFF. The whole variable domain, remainder taken from reference TRBV2 and TRBJ2-1, is EPEVTQTPSHQVTQMGQEVILRCVPISNHLYFYWYRQILGQKVEFLVSFYNNEISEKSEIFDDQFSVERPDGSNFTLKIRSTKLEDSAMYFCASSRLVGNEQFFGPGTRLTVL.

The sample holds a few counts of this clonotype. A read error may be the cause here, since a much bigger clone is one base away. This sequence joins TRBV11-2 and TRBJ2-7; D is unclear. CDR1 is SGHAT and CDR2 is FQNNGV in the germline V gene. Trimming took 7 bases from V and 2 from J, leaving 21 bases between them. The CDR3 consists of 16 residues. The CDR3 nucleotides read TGTGCCAGCATCACTGGACCCGGGCTAGGAACCTACGAGCAGTACTTC. Translating it yields CASITGPGLGTYEQYF.

This clonotype has at least ten counts. The chain is built from TRBV27 and TRBJ2-1, with D uncertain. Germline V gene lookup returns CDR1 MNHEY and CDR2 SMNVEV (reference sequence). V shed 2 bases and J shed 9 bases, with 5 bases lying between them. The CDR3 has 11 amino acids. CDR3 DNA sequence: TGTGCCAGCAGTTTAGGCAGTGAGCAGTTCTTC. It encodes CASSLGSEQFF.

The chain is built from TRBV7-9 and TRBJ1-4; D gene uncertain. CDR1 is SEHNR, CDR2 FQNEAQ, per germline (reference sequence). Trimming took 5 bases from V and 1 from J, leaving 20 bases between them. The CDR3 sequence is 18 residues long. This CDR3 reads CASSPIRDGLGTNEKLFF. As DNA, the CDR3 is TGTGCCAGCAGCCCGATTCGGGATGGGCTTGGAACTAATGAAAAACTGTTTTTT.

The chain is built from TRBV6-5 and TRBJ1-4; 8 bases align to TRBD1. Germline CDR1 is MNHEY and CDR2 is SVGAGI. The CDR3 loop spans 16 amino acids. With 2 bases clipped from V and 4 bases from J, the junction kept 6 bases outside the gene matches. CDR3 sequence (DNA): TGTGCCAGCAGTTACCAGGGGGCGCAGGGTAATGAAAAACTGTTTTTT. Encoded protein: CASSYQGAQGNEKLFF.

This chain links TRBV18 with TRBJ2-7; the D is unclear. The CDR3 runs 14 residues. Trimming took 3 bases from V and 4 from J, leaving 13 bases between them. CDR1 is KGHSH and CDR2 is LQKENI in the germline V gene. The CDR3 sequence is CASSPTSPTYEQYF. CDR3 DNA sequence: TGTGCCAGCTCACCGACCTCGCCCACATACGAGCAGTACTTC.

This clonotype was detected a few times. The chain is built from TRBV9 and TRBJ2-3; perhaps TRBD1 as D (6 bases). The V end lost 0 bases, the J end lost 1 base, and 15 bases lay between the germline ends. CDR1 and CDR2 (germline): SGDLS, YYNGEE. The CDR3 runs 17 residues. The CDR3 region is CASSVGPRDTRTDTQYF. CDR3 nucleotide sequence: TGTGCCAGCAGCGTAGGGCCCCGGGACACCCGCACAGATACGCAGTATTTT.

This clonotype was recorded many times. The chain joins TRBV27 to TRBJ2-7, with 9 bases identical to TRBD2. The ends lost 3 bases at V and 5 bases at J; junction bases unmatched: 8. CDR3 size: 15 residues. Germline CDR1 is MNHEY and CDR2 is SMNVEV (reference sequence). CDR3 DNA: TGTGCCAGCAGTTTGAAGGCGGGAGGGGTCCACGAGCAGTACTTC. Protein product: CASSLKAGGVHEQYF.

This clonotype showed up just a few times. The chain has TRBV28 and TRBJ1-5; D gene unclear. The CDR3 spans 12 residues. Germline V gene data show CDR1 as MDHEN and CDR2 as SYDVKM. The V end was cut by 1 base, the J end by 6 bases, with 4 bases between. The CDR3, as DNA: TGTGCCAGCAGTTTATCCGTTCAGCCCCAGCATTTT. Encoded protein: CASSLSVQPQHF.

The rearrangement uses TRBV15 and TRBJ2-1; no clear D gene. Trimming removed 3 bases from V and 5 bases from J, with 8 bases in between. The germline CDR1 and CDR2 sequences are LNHNV and YYDKDF (reference sequence). The CDR3 runs to 13 residues. CDR3 sequence (DNA): TGTGCCACCAGCAGCCAAAGGGACAATGAGCAGTTCTTC. As protein: CATSSQRDNEQFF.

This clonotype was observed many times. This chain joins TRBV7-8 and TRBJ1-1, with 7 bases identical to TRBD1. Germline CDR1 reads SGHVS; CDR2 reads FQNEAQ. The CDR3 extends over 14 amino acids. V dropped 2 bases and J dropped 6; count of bases not matched to a gene: 6. The chain's CDR3 is CASSLRQGIAEAFF. In DNA form, the CDR3 reads TGTGCCAGCAGCTTAAGACAGGGAATTGCTGAAGCTTTCTTT.

As regards this clonotype: A much larger clone differs from this one at a single base, so this may be a read error. V and J are TRBV9 and TRBJ1-6; 8 bases align to TRBD1. CDR1 SGDLS and CDR2 YYNGEE come from the germline V gene. The CDR3 is 15 amino acids. The CDR3 protein is CASRVGAGGLSPLHF. DNA for the CDR3: TGTGCCAGCAGAGTAGGGGCAGGGGGCCTTTCACCCCTCCACTTT.

This clonotype appeared many times. The J gene is TRBJ2-5, the V gene TRBV28; D may correspond to TRBD1 or TRBD2 (5 bases each). Germline V gene lookup returns CDR1 MDHEN and CDR2 SYDVKM. The CDR3 length is 14 residues. V lost 4 bases and J lost 2, with 11 bases in between. The CDR3 bases are TGTGCCAGCAGTTCCCGGGGCGGGCAAGAGACCCAGTACTTC. Translating it yields CASSSRGGQETQYF.

The CDR3 bases are TGCGCCAGCACAAACCCGGGGGGCGAAGAGACCCAGTACTTC. Translation gives CASTNPGGEETQYF. The chain is built from TRBV5-1 and TRBJ2-5; D might be TRBD2 (7 bases). The CDR3 contains 14 residues. Trimming pared 6 bases from V and 3 bases from J, leaving 15 bases between. The germline V gene has CDR1 SGHRS and CDR2 YFSETQ.

This clonotype was observed a few times. This chain uses TRBV28 with TRBJ2-2; D not certain. CDR1 is MDHEN and CDR2 is SYDVKM in the germline V gene. The V end lost 4 bases, the J end lost 2 bases, and 11 bases lay between the germline ends. This CDR3 comprises 15 residues. The CDR3 DNA reads as TGTGCCAGCAGTTCCAGTAGTCTCAACACCGGGGAGCTGTTTTTT. It is translated as CASSSSSLNTGELFF.

This clonotype appeared many times. The rearrangement links TRBV11-2 to TRBJ2-7; the D gene could be TRBD1 or TRBD2 (5 bases each). V was shortened by 5 bases and J by 3 bases, with 17 bases between the two germline ends. Per the germline V gene, CDR1 is SGHAT and CDR2 is FQNNGV. The CDR3 is 15 amino acids. Written as DNA, the CDR3 is TGTGCCAGCAGCCTCGGGACGGTGAGGGGCTACGAGCAGTACTTC. This gives the protein CASSLGTVRGYEQYF. Full variable domain (outside the CDR3, taken from reference TRBV11-2 and TRBJ2-7): EAGVAQSPRYKIIEKRQSVAFWCNPISGHATLYWYQQILGQGPKLLIQFQNNGVVDDSQLPKDRFSAERLKGVDSTLKIQPAKLEDSAVYLCASSLGTVRGYEQYFGPGTRLTVT.

This clonotype was seen a handful of times. The gene calls are TRBV7-2 and TRBJ2-5; D call uncertain. Germline values: CDR1 SGHTA, CDR2 FQGNSA. V gave up 1 base and J gave up 7 bases, with 16 bases separating them. The CDR3 covers 15 residues. The CDR3 coding sequence is TGTGCCAGCAGCTTAGGGGTGGGTAGCCGGGCGACCCAGTACTTC. It codes for CASSLGVGSRATQYF.

This chain uses TRBV15 with TRBJ1-2, with 7 bases matching TRBD1. Germline V gene sequence: CDR1 LNHNV, CDR2 YYDKDF (reference sequence). The CDR3 is 14 residues long. Trimming took 0 bases from V and 5 from J; bases not matched to a gene: 3. For the CDR3, the DNA is TGTGCCACCAGCAGAGAAGGGACAGTTTATGGCTACACCTTC. Its protein is CATSREGTVYGYTF.

This clonotype was counted between two and nine times. V gene TRBV19 combines with J gene TRBJ1-5; D is unclear. V was trimmed by 6 bases and J by 6 bases, leaving 21 bases between them. CDR3 length: 16 amino acids. Germline-derived CDR1 and CDR2 are LNHDA and SQIVND (reference sequence). The CDR3 DNA reads TGTGCCAGTAGCCATACGGGCGGATCCGCGGTTCAGCCCCAGCATTTT. Its translation: CASSHTGGSAVQPQHF.

This clonotype was recorded a few times. V gene TRBV7-3 combines with J gene TRBJ2-7; D might be TRBD2 (6 bases). V dropped 4 bases and J dropped 7 bases, with 11 bases sitting between them. This CDR3 contains 12 residues. Germline CDR1 reads SGHTA; CDR2 reads FQGTGA. The CDR3 DNA reads as TGTGCCAGCAGCTCGGACCGGGGGGAGCAGTACTTC. As protein: CASSSDRGEQYF. Combining the CDR3 with reference TRBV7-3 and TRBJ2-7 gives the whole variable domain GAGVSQTPSNKVTEKGKYVELRCDPISGHTALYWYRQSLGQGPEFLIYFQGTGAADDSGLPNDRFFAVRPEGSVSTLKIQRTERGDSAVYLCASSSDRGEQYFGPGTRLTVT.

The sample holds a few counts of this clonotype. The rearrangement joins TRBV18 to TRBJ2-7, with TRBD1 matching over 8 bases. CDR3 size: 14 residues. CDR1 and CDR2 from the germline V gene are KGHSH and LQKENI. V dropped 3 bases and J dropped 4; count of bases not matched to a gene: 5. In DNA form, the CDR3 reads TGTGCCAGCTCACCGCAGGGGGCGGGGTACGAGCAGTACTTC. This translates into CASSPQGAGYEQYF.

This clonotype appeared many times. The chain combines TRBV2 with TRBJ2-1, with TRBD2 matching over 8 bases. Germline V CDR1 and CDR2: SNHLY, FYNNEI. This CDR3 contains 13 residues. With 1 base clipped from V and 9 bases from J, the junction kept 2 bases outside the gene matches. CDR3 in amino acids: CASSEGGGREQFF. CDR3 nucleotide sequence: TGTGCCAGCAGTGAAGGCGGGGGGCGTGAGCAGTTCTTC.